This T cell receptor (beta chain) originates from a study of blood T cell repertoires in COVID-19. On the study more broadly: Acute and convalescent COVID-19 samples came from the United States, Italy and Spain. Sample material is recorded as cDNA or gDNA derived from T cells, B-cell-depleted T cells, or PBMCs.

CDR1 and CDR2 from the germline V gene are SGHTS and YDEGEE. The V gene end was trimmed by 3 bases and the J gene end by 5 bases; junction bases not matched to a gene: 7. The CDR3 covers 16 residues. In the source study's methods: Amplification from reference gene primers served as the basis for estimated nucleated cell counts. The table came from immunoSEQ multiplex PCR; TCRdb's copy has only in-frame clones and leaves some out. Clone size and V and J calls were adopted from that table, with D and trimming inferred from the DNA. The sample shows about 160,000 clones, approximately 81% of them seen only once.

This receptor was taken from a man aged 35-49 years with acute or convalescent COVID-19. The sequenced sample consisted of peripheral blood. The chain employs TRBV5-8 and TRBJ2-2, with TRBD1 identical over 10 bases. CDR3 in amino acids: CASSWTGTGVTGELFF. CDR3 coding DNA: TGTGCCAGCAGCTGGACCGGGACAGGGGTAACCGGGGAGCTGTTTTTT.